This is a list of T cell receptor beta chains from one sample in a study of blood T cell repertoires in COVID-19. Libraries were prepared by immunoSEQ multiplex PCR; TCRdb keeps only in-frame clonotypes and omits some of them. Of 190,000 or so clones listed, roughly nine tenths were seen once; the top ten hold approximately 2.9%. Sequencing was carried out using peripheral blood. Every receptor here comes from a woman in her twenties or thirties with active or convalescent COVID-19. CDR3s include the opening cysteine and the closing phenylalanine or tryptophan. The order of the fields is clone size, J gene, V gene, D gene, CDR3 protein, CDR3 DNA. A D gene is named only where the DNA matches it firmly. A row's size may be missing; if present it is once, few, many or a size class.

NA TRBJ2-7 TRBV13 TRBD1 CASSHRDRAFEQYF TGTGCCAGCAGCCACCGGGACAGGGCTTTCGAGCAGTACTTC
few TRBJ1-6 TRBV9 NA CASSSGDGYNSPLHF TGTGCCAGCAGCAGCGGGGACGGATATAATTCACCCCTCCACTTT
NA TRBJ1-1 TRBV19 TRBD1 CASISSRQGTGALNTEAFF TGTGCCAGTATCTCATCTCGACAAGGGACAGGGGCGCTGAACACTGAAGCTTTCTTT
NA TRBJ1-1 TRBV12-5 TRBD1 CASGLVLSGTENTEAFF TGTGCTAGTGGTTTGGTACTCTCCGGGACAGAGAACACTGAAGCTTTCTTT
NA TRBJ2-5 TRBV9 TRBD1 CASSVYDRGGQETQYF TGTGCCAGCAGCGTATACGACAGGGGAGGACAAGAGACCCAGTACTTC
NA TRBJ1-5 TRBV7-2 NA CASSLWEGSNQPQHF TGTGCCAGCAGCTTATGGGAGGGGAGCAATCAGCCCCAGCATTTT
NA TRBJ2-3 TRBV12-1 NA CASRLAGLVLGTDTQYF TGTGCCAGCCGTCTAGCGGGACTCGTTTTGGGCACAGATACGCAGTATTTT
NA TRBJ2-2 TRBV24-1 TRBD1 CATRGQGGTGELFF TGTGCCACCAGAGGACAGGGAGGCACCGGGGAGCTGTTTTTT
NA TRBJ1-1 TRBV2 TRBD1 CASRGTSQGAQNTEAFF TGTGCCAGCAGGGGCACCTCACAGGGGGCCCAGAACACTGAAGCTTTCTTT
NA TRBJ2-7 TRBV2 TRBD2 CASRGGLAGSYEQYF TGTGCCAGCAGGGGGGGACTAGCGGGATCCTACGAGCAGTACTTC
NA TRBJ2-2 TRBV6-6 NA CASSYSQWNTGELFF TGTGCCAGCAGTTACTCGCAGTGGAACACCGGGGAGCTGTTTTTT
NA TRBJ2-1 TRBV11-3 NA CASSLGPNYNEQFF TGTGCCAGCAGCTTAGGCCCTAACTACAATGAGCAGTTCTTC
NA TRBJ1-3 TRBV10-3 TRBD1 CAIRGDSWTSGNTIYF TGTGCCATCAGGGGGGACAGCTGGACTTCTGGAAACACCATATATTTT
NA TRBJ1-1 TRBV4-1 TRBD1 CASSQDQGVNTEAFF TGCGCCAGCAGCCAAGATCAGGGGGTAAACACTGAAGCTTTCTTT
NA TRBJ2-1 TRBV11-3 NA CASSTGPYNEQFF TGTGCCAGCAGCACAGGGCCCTACAATGAGCAGTTCTTC
NA TRBJ1-4 TRBV5-1 TRBD1 CASRPQGSTNEKLFF TGCGCCAGCAGGCCACAGGGGTCGACTAATGAAAAACTGTTTTTT
NA TRBJ2-7 TRBV7-9 TRBD1 CASSSRQGMLSYEQYF TGTGCCAGCAGCTCCAGACAGGGGATGTTATCCTACGAGCAGTACTTC
NA TRBJ2-1 TRBV13 TRBD2 CASSAGLAGYNEQFF TGTGCCAGCAGCGCGGGACTAGCGGGATACAATGAGCAGTTCTTC
NA TRBJ2-2 TRBV4-2 NA CASSQPTSDTGELFF TGTGCCAGCAGCCAACCCACGTCGGACACCGGGGAGCTGTTTTTT
NA TRBJ2-1 TRBV28 TRBD2 CASSYPGLPLSYNEQFF TGTGCCAGCAGTTACCCGGGACTACCGCTCTCCTACAATGAGCAGTTCTTC
NA TRBJ2-5 TRBV10-2 TRBD2 CASSEGTSGTKETQYF TGCGCCAGCAGTGAAGGGACTAGCGGGACTAAAGAGACCCAGTACTTC
NA TRBJ2-3 TRBV11-3 TRBD2 CASSPSGASTDTQYF TGTGCCAGCAGCCCTAGCGGGGCTAGCACAGATACGCAGTATTTT
NA TRBJ1-5 TRBV6-5 NA CASSLVGDNQPQHF TGTGCCAGCAGCCTAGTCGGCGACAATCAGCCCCAGCATTTT
NA TRBJ2-7 TRBV10-3 NA CAISEFGKGRIYSEQYF TGTGCCATCAGTGAGTTCGGGAAAGGACGTATCTATTCCGAGCAGTACTTC
NA TRBJ2-5 TRBV5-1 TRBD2 CASSQRLAGDNF TGCGCCAGCAGCCAAAGACTAGCGGGAGACAACTTC
NA TRBJ2-2 TRBV19 TRBD1 CASRTGSTGELFF TGTGCCAGTCGGACAGGGAGCACCGGGGAGCTGTTTTTT
NA TRBJ1-1 TRBV3-1/TRBV3-2 TRBD1 CASSPNPGQLSKAFF TGTGCCAGCAGCCCCAACCCGGGACAGCTAAGTAAAGCTTTCTTT
once TRBJ2-1 TRBV5-4 TRBD2 CASRGLAGDEQFF TGTGCCAGCAGAGGACTAGCGGGAGACGAGCAGTTCTTC
NA TRBJ2-3 TRBV7-2 TRBD2 CASSLSGTSDDTQYF TGTGCCAGCAGCTTGTCCGGGACTAGCGATGATACGCAGTATTTT
NA TRBJ1-1 TRBV2 TRBD1 CASSWTGNLWTEAFF TGTGCCAGCAGTTGGACAGGGAACTTGTGGACTGAAGCTTTCTTT
NA TRBJ2-1 TRBV27 TRBD1 CASSPTGGWYNEQFF TGTGCCAGCAGTCCGACAGGGGGCTGGTACAATGAGCAGTTCTTC
once TRBJ1-5 TRBV19 NA CASSYQGGQPQHF TGTGCCAGTAGTTATCAGGGAGGTCAGCCCCAGCATTTT
once TRBJ2-7 TRBV10-2 NA CASTRGGAGLSGEQYF TGCGCCAGCACCAGGGGTGGGGCAGGGCTTAGTGGCGAGCAGTACTTC
NA TRBJ1-3 TRBV15 NA CATSRDRASGNTIYF TGTGCCACCAGCAGAGACAGGGCATCAGGAAACACCATATATTTT
NA TRBJ1-1 TRBV10-3 NA CAIRPAALNTEAFF TGTGCCATCCGGCCGGCGGCCTTGAACACTGAAGCTTTCTTT
NA TRBJ1-1 TRBV5-4 TRBD1 CASRQTGTGGPEAFF TGTGCCAGCAGGCAGACCGGGACAGGGGGCCCTGAAGCTTTCTTT
NA TRBJ1-3 TRBV18 NA CASSPLEGTSGNTIYF TGTGCCAGCTCACCACTGGAGGGAACCTCTGGAAACACCATATATTTT
NA TRBJ2-1 TRBV27 NA CASSLRLGAEQFF TGTGCCAGCAGTTTAAGGTTGGGAGCTGAGCAGTTCTTC
NA TRBJ2-1 TRBV4-2 NA CASSQVLNEQFF TGTGCCAGCAGCCAAGTTTTAAATGAGCAGTTCTTC
NA TRBJ1-4 TRBV6-5 NA CASTPGRATNEKLFF TGTGCCAGCACTCCAGGGAGGGCAACTAATGAAAAACTGTTTTTT
NA TRBJ1-5 TRBV28 NA CASSLQGGQPQHF TGTGCCAGCAGTTTACAGGGAGGTCAGCCCCAGCATTTT
NA TRBJ2-1 TRBV28 TRBD2 CALSGRTSYNEQFF TGTGCCCTTAGCGGGAGGACGTCCTACAATGAGCAGTTCTTC
NA TRBJ2-1 TRBV19 NA CASSIMAGSEQFF TGTGCCAGTAGTATAATGGCAGGATCAGAGCAGTTCTTC
NA TRBJ2-7 TRBV6-4 TRBD2 CASRRPLAGGDYEQYF TGTGCCAGCAGACGTCCCCTAGCGGGAGGGGACTACGAGCAGTACTTC
NA TRBJ2-1 TRBV3-1/TRBV3-2 NA CASSPGVDNEQFF TGTGCCAGCAGCCCGGGAGTTGACAATGAGCAGTTCTTC
NA TRBJ1-2 TRBV12-3/TRBV12-4 TRBD1 CASSRGGQGFYTF TGTGCCAGCAGCCGTGGGGGACAGGGGTTCTACACCTTC
NA TRBJ2-2 TRBV12-3/TRBV12-4 NA CASSSQNTGELFF TGTGCCAGCAGTTCCCAAAACACCGGGGAGCTGTTTTTT
NA TRBJ1-6 TRBV5-1 NA CASSLGAPMFSPLHF TGCGCCAGCAGCTTGGGGGCCCCGATGTTTTCACCCCTCCACTTT
NA TRBJ2-5 TRBV15 NA CATSRGPSPRYF TGTGCCACCAGCAGAGGTCCATCCCCGCGGTACTTC
NA TRBJ1-1 TRBV4-1 NA CASSSLRGKDTEAFF TGCGCCAGCAGCTCCTTAAGGGGGAAGGACACTGAAGCTTTCTTT
NA TRBJ1-2 TRBV5-1 TRBD1 CASSKDRGNYGYTF TGCGCCAGCAGCAAAGACAGGGGTAACTATGGCTACACCTTC
few TRBJ1-1 TRBV2 NA CATRQDVNTEAFF TGTGCCACCAGACAGGATGTGAACACTGAAGCTTTCTTT
NA TRBJ2-7 TRBV27 NA CASSPPSRQNLSYEQYF TGTGCCAGCAGCCCCCCTAGCAGGCAGAATCTTTCCTACGAGCAGTACTTC
NA TRBJ2-5 TRBV18 NA CASSRIKGGETQYF TGTGCCAGCTCGAGAATTAAAGGGGGAGAGACCCAGTACTTC